The 20 T cell receptor beta chains below all came from one sample that was sequenced in a study of CD8+ T cells in alopecia areata. Treatment in this sample: oral pan-JAK inhibitor, 5-10 mg twice daily. RNA extraction and reverse transcription yielded cDNA as sequencing template. Sequencing was performed with immunoSEQ multiplex PCR; in TCRdb, only in-frame clones are kept and a portion is missing. The table has 150,000 or so clones, about 88% seen once. Here the sequenced sample was CD8+ T cells sorted from blood, taken at week 4, from a patient treated with tofacitinib. The receptors were sampled from a human donor with alopecia areata.

The genes are TRBV27 and TRBJ1-2, with D perhaps matching TRBD1 (6 bases). The CDR3 spans 16 residues. Germline CDR1 reads MNHEY; CDR2 reads SMNVEV (reference sequence). Trimming removed 6 bases at V and 1 base at J, with 18 bases between. The CDR3 loop reads CASSGSGQRINYGYTF. The DNA of the CDR3 is TGTGCCAGCAGCGGGTCTGGACAGAGAATTAACTATGGCTACACCTTC.

The rearrangement joins TRBV29-1 to TRBJ2-5; D may be TRBD1 or TRBD2 (5 bases each). The end of the DNA aligns better with TRBJ2-7, so the J call may be wrong. The V gene's germline CDR1 is SQVTM and CDR2 ANQGSEA. This CDR3 has 12 amino acids. DNA for the CDR3: TGCAGCGTTGGGGACCCCTCCTACGAGCAGTACTTC. Its translation is CSVGDPSYEQYF.

With regard to this clone: Germline is not matched at one junction end, which may reflect a read error. This rearrangement joins TRBV14 to TRBJ1-5; 8 bases match TRBD1. Per germline, CDR1 SGHDN and CDR2 FVKESK. The CDR3 has 16 amino acids. The CDR3 spells CIRGREVSRTNQPQHF. CDR3 nucleotides: TGCATCAGGGGGCGGGAGGTCAGTAGAACGAATCAGCCCCAGCATTTT.

The chain employs TRBV5-4 and TRBJ1-6, with D maybe TRBD1 (5 bases). This CDR3 region has 15 residues. Germline lookup yields CDR1 SGHNT and CDR2 YYREEE (reference sequence). Between the trimmed V and J ends, which lost 4 bases and 7 bases, there was a span of 15 bases. The CDR3 nucleotides read TGTGCCAGCAGCCCCGGTGGGGCTAACAATTCACCCCTCCACTTT. Translating gives CASSPGGANNSPLHF.

The chain combines TRBV6-6 with TRBJ2-7, with 7 bases lining up with TRBD1. After removal of 5 bases from V and 3 bases from J, the junction contained 10 bases not matched to a gene. CDR1 MNHNY and CDR2 SVGAGI come from the germline V gene (reference sequence). The CDR3 is 15 amino acids. Written as DNA, the CDR3 is TGTGCCAGCAGTACCGGACAGGTAACTTTCTACGAGCAGTACTTC. Its protein product is CASSTGQVTFYEQYF.

This clone was found once. J is TRBJ2-5 and V is TRBV18; no definite D call. The germline gives CDR1 KGHSH, CDR2 LQKENI. V was trimmed by 3 bases and J by 0 bases, leaving 14 bases between them. This CDR3 is built from 16 residues. In DNA form, the CDR3 reads TGTGCCAGCTCACCGATATCATTGGAGCACCAAGAGACCCAGTACTTC. It yields the protein CASSPISLEHQETQYF. The full variable domain, completed using reference TRBV18 and TRBJ2-5, is NAGVMQNPRHLVRRRGQEARLRCSPMKGHSHVYWYRQLPEEGLKFMVYLQKENIIDESGMPKERFSAEFPKEGPSILRIQQVVRGDSAAYFCASSPISLEHQETQYFGPGTRLLVL.

The V gene is TRBV25-1, the J gene TRBJ2-7, with D tentatively TRBD1 (6 bases). The V and J ends lost 8 bases and 5 bases respectively, with 16 bases between them. The CDR3 is 13 residues long. In germline, CDR1 is MGHDK, CDR2 SYGVNS. For the CDR3, the DNA is TGTGCCAGCCGAAAGGGGGTAATCGACGAGCAGTACTTC. It specifies CASRKGVIDEQYF.

The gene calls are TRBV2 and TRBJ2-1, with TRBD1 as a possible D gene (6 bases). V lost 7 bases and J 5 bases, leaving 12 bases between the germline ends. The CDR3 consists of 13 residues. CDR1 is SNHLY and CDR2 is FYNNEI in the germline V gene. In DNA form, the CDR3 reads TGTGCCAGCATCATCGCAGGGGACAATGAGCAGTTCTTC. Protein product: CASIIAGDNEQFF.

The rearrangement uses TRBV4-1 and TRBJ2-7; tentative D call: TRBD1 (5 bases). The germline gives CDR1 MGHRA, CDR2 YSYEKL. V was clipped by 5 bases and J by 0 bases, with 8 bases between them. The CDR3 totals 13 residues. The CDR3 protein is CASSADSSYEQYF. As DNA, the CDR3 is TGCGCCAGCAGCGCCGACAGCTCCTACGAGCAGTACTTC.

This clone came up once. The chain combines TRBV30 with TRBJ2-5; D gene unclear. Germline V gene lookup returns CDR1 GTSNPN and CDR2 SVGIG (reference sequence). Trimming stripped 1 base from V and 4 bases from J, with 10 bases between. The CDR3 has 13 amino acids. The CDR3: CAWSEDASETQYF. CDR3 in DNA: TGTGCCTGGAGTGAAGATGCTTCAGAGACCCAGTACTTC.

The chain couples TRBV27 to TRBJ2-2; D is uncertain. This CDR3 has 14 amino acids. Germline-derived CDR1 and CDR2 are MNHEY and SMNVEV (reference sequence). The ends were cut back, 6 bases at V and 3 bases at J, with 11 bases in the middle. The CDR3 region has the DNA TGTGCCAGCAGCTTCTGGACCGACACCGGGGAGCTGTTTTTT. Its translation is CASSFWTDTGELFF.

This chain links TRBV29-1 with TRBJ2-3; 8 nucleotides line up with TRBD2. Germline assignment: CDR1 SQVTM and CDR2 ANQGSEA. The CDR3 covers 15 residues. V lost 6 bases, J lost 1 base, and 9 bases stayed unmatched. The CDR3 DNA is TGCAGCGTCCGTCTCCTAGCGGGCCGCACAGATACGCAGTATTTT. It yields the protein CSVRLLAGRTDTQYF.

The V call is TRBV4-1, the J call TRBJ1-2; D call uncertain. Trimming pared 0 bases from V and 7 bases from J, leaving 12 bases between. In germline, CDR1 is MGHRA, CDR2 YSYEKL. The CDR3 is 14 amino acids. The CDR3 sequence: CASSQEVVVSGYTF. The DNA of the CDR3 is TGCGCCAGCAGCCAAGAAGTAGTAGTCTCTGGCTACACCTTC.

The V call is TRBV27, the J call TRBJ2-7, with 8 bases identical to TRBD2. The CDR3 contains 14 residues. After removal of 6 bases from V and 6 bases from J, the junction contained 10 bases not matched to a gene. Germline CDR1 and CDR2: MNHEY and SMNVEV (reference sequence). The CDR3 sequence: CASSPGSGGVEQYF. The CDR3 DNA follows: TGTGCCAGCAGCCCTGGGAGCGGGGGAGTCGAGCAGTACTTC.

CDR3 nucleotides: TGTGCCACCAGCGGCAGGCAGGACTCCTACAATGAGCAGTTCTTC. It translates to CATSGRQDSYNEQFF. The chain carries TRBV15 and TRBJ2-1; D is uncertain. V was clipped by 5 bases and J by 0 bases, with 11 bases between them. The CDR3 runs 15 residues. Germline V gives CDR1 LNHNV, CDR2 YYDKDF (reference sequence).

The CDR3 loop is CASSQASNPYEQYF. As DNA, the CDR3 is TGCGCCAGCAGCCAGGCTAGTAACCCCTACGAGCAGTACTTC. The chain recombines TRBV4-1 with TRBJ2-7; D remains ambiguous. V was trimmed by 3 bases and J by 2 bases, leaving 11 bases between them. Germline CDR1 reads MGHRA; CDR2 reads YSYEKL. The CDR3 spans 14 residues.

This chain links TRBV5-1 with TRBJ2-5; the D is unclear. Germline V gene sequence: CDR1 SGHRS, CDR2 YFSETQ. The V gene lost 7 bases and the J gene lost 3 bases, with 13 bases spanning the gap. This CDR3 comprises 13 residues. The DNA for the CDR3 is TGCGCCAGCGCCGCGGAGATTAAAGAGACCCAGTACTTC. Protein product: CASAAEIKETQYF.

This clone is medium-sized (0.01 to 0.1%) by share. The chain carries TRBV7-9 and TRBJ2-1; D uncertain. V lost 5 bases, J lost 5 bases, and 16 bases lay in between. The CDR3 runs to 15 residues. In germline, CDR1 is SEHNR, CDR2 FQNEAQ (reference sequence). Here the CDR3 reads CASSLSMEGHNEQFF. CDR3 nucleotide sequence: TGTGCCAGCAGCCTTTCTATGGAAGGACACAATGAGCAGTTCTTC.

The chain is built from TRBV27 and TRBJ2-7; the D gene could be TRBD1 or TRBD2 (5 bases each). Germline CDR1 and CDR2: MNHEY and SMNVEV (reference sequence). This CDR3 is built from 18 residues. The CDR3 protein is CDITDRGNKVRGYYEQYF. The DNA for the CDR3 is TGTGACATAACAGATCGGGGTAACAAAGTAAGGGGTTACTACGAGCAGTACTTC.

The chain recombines TRBV4-1 with TRBJ2-5; tentative D call: TRBD2 (5 bases). V was trimmed by 2 bases and J by 4 bases, leaving 17 bases between them. This CDR3 has 16 residues. The germline CDR1 and CDR2 sequences are MGHRA and YSYEKL. Here the CDR3 reads CASSQYPLGRGETQYF. The CDR3 bases are TGCGCCAGCAGCCAATACCCCTTAGGGAGAGGAGAGACCCAGTACTTC.